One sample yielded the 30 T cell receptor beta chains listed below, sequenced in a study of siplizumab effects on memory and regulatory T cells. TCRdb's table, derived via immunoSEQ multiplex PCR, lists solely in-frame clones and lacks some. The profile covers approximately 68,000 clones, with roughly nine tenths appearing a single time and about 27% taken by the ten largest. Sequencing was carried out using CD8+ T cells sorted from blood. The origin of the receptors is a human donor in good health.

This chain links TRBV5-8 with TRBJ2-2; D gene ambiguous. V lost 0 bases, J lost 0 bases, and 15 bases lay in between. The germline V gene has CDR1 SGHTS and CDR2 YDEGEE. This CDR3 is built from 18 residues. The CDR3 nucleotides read TGTGCCAGCAGCTTGGCCCTTTTTGCGTACCCGAACACCGGGGAGCTGTTTTTT. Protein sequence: CASSLALFAYPNTGELFF.

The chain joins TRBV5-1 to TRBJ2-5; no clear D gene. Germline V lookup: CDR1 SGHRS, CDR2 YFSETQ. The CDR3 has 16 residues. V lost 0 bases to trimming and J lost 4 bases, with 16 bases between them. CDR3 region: CASSLEPLLGSETQYF. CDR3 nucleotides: TGCGCCAGCAGCTTGGAGCCGTTATTAGGGTCAGAGACCCAGTACTTC.

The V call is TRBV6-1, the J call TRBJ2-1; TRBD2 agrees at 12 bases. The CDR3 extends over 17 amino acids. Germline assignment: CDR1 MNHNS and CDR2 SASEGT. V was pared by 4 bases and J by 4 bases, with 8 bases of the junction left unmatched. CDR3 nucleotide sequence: TGTGCCAGCAGTGCGACTAGCGGGAGATCTGTATACAATGAGCAGTTCTTC. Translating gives CASSATSGRSVYNEQFF.

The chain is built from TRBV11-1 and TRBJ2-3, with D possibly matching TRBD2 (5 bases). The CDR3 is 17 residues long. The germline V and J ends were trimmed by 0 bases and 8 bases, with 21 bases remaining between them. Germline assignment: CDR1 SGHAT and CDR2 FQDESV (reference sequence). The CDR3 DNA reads TGTGCCAGCAGCTTAGCGCGCGGGCCCATCAGCAGCACTACGCAGTATTTT. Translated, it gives CASSLARGPISSTTQYF.

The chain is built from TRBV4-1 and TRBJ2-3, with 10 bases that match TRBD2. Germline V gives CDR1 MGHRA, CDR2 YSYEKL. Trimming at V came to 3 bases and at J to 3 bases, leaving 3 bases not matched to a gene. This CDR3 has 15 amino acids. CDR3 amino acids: CASSHRTSGTDTQYF. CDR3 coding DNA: TGCGCCAGCAGCCACAGGACTAGCGGTACAGATACGCAGTATTTT.

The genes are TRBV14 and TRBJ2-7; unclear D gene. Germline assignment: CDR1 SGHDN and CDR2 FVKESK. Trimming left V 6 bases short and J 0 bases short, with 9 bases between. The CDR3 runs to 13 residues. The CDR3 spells CASSRRLSYEQYF. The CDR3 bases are TGTGCCAGCAGTAGGCGGCTCTCCTACGAGCAGTACTTC.

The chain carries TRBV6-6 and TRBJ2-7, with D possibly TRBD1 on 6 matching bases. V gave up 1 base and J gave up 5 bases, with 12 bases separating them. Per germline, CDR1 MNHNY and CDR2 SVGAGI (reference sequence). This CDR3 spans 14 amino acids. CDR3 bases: TGTGCCAGCAGTTACTGGGCAGGGGAGCACGAGCAGTACTTC. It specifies CASSYWAGEHEQYF.

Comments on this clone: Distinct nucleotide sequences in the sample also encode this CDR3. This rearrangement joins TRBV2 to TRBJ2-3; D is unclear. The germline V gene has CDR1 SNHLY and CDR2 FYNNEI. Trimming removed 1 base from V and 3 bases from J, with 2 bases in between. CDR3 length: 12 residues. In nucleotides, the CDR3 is TGTGCCAGCAGTGAAGTTACAGATACGCAGTATTTT. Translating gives CASSEVTDTQYF. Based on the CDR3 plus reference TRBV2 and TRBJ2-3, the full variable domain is EPEVTQTPSHQVTQMGQEVILRCVPISNHLYFYWYRQILGQKVEFLVSFYNNEISEKSEIFDDQFSVERPDGSNFTLKIRSTKLEDSAMYFCASSEVTDTQYFGPGTRLTVL.

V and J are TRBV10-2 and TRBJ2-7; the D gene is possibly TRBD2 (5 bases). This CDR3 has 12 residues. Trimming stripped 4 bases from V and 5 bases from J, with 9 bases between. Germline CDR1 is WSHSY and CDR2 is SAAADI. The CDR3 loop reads CASSADWDEQYF. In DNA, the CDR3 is TGCGCCAGCAGTGCGGACTGGGACGAGCAGTACTTC.

The CDR3 sequence: CASRVAGSSNGELFF. DNA of the CDR3: TGTGCCAGCAGGGTAGCGGGAAGTTCTAACGGGGAGCTGTTTTTT. The chain combines TRBV2 with TRBJ2-2, with 8 positions matching TRBD2. Losses at the gene ends were 6 bases for V and 7 bases for J; bases not matched to a gene: 10. The V gene's germline CDR1 is SNHLY and CDR2 FYNNEI. This CDR3 comprises 15 residues.

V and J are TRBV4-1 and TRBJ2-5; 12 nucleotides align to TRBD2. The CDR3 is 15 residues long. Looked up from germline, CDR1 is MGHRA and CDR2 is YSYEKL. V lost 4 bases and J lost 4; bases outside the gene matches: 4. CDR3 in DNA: TGCGCCAGCAGCCTTGGACTAGCGGGAATAGAGACCCAGTACTTC. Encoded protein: CASSLGLAGIETQYF.

The chain's CDR3 is CASSSFRGDSDNEQFF. The CDR3 nucleotides are TGTGCCAGCAGTTCCTTCAGGGGGGACTCGGACAATGAGCAGTTCTTC. The chain carries TRBV25-1 and TRBJ2-1, with a possible D match to TRBD1 (7 bases). V lost 5 bases, J lost 5 bases, and 19 bases lay in between. The length of the CDR3 is 16 residues. The germline V gene encodes CDR1 MGHDK and CDR2 SYGVNS. Together with reference TRBV25-1 and TRBJ2-1, the CDR3 gives the full variable domain: EADIYQTPRYLVIGTGKKITLECSQTMGHDKMYWYQQDPGMELHLIHYSYGVNSTEKGDLSSESTVSRIRTEHFPLTLESARPSHTSQYLCASSSFRGDSDNEQFFGPGTRLTVL.

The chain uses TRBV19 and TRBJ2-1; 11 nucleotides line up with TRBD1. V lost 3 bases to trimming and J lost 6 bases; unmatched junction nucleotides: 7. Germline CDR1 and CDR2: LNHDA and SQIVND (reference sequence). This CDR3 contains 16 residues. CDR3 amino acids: CASSITGTGGSNEQFF. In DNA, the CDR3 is TGTGCCAGTAGTATTACAGGGACAGGGGGTTCCAATGAGCAGTTCTTC.

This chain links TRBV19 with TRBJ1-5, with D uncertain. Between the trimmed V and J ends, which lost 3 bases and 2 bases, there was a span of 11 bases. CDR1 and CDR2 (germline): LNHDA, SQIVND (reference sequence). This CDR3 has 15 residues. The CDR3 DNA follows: TGTGCCAGTAGTATGGGGAGGTATGGCAATCAGCCCCAGCATTTT. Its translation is CASSMGRYGNQPQHF.

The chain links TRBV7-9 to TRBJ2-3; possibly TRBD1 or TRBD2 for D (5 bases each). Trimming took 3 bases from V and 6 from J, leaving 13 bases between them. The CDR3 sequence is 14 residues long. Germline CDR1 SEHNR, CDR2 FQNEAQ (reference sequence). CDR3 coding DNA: TGTGCCAGCAGCTTGGTACTAGGGGCGGATACGCAGTATTTT. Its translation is CASSLVLGADTQYF.

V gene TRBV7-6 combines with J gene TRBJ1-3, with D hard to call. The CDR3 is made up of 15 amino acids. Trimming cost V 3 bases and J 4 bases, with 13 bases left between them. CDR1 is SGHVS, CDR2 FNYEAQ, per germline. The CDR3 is CASSLDLTGGNTIYF. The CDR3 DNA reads TGTGCCAGCAGCTTGGACCTGACTGGCGGAAACACCATATATTTT. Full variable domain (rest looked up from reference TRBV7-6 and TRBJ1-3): GAGVSQSPRYKVTKRGQDVALRCDPISGHVSLYWYRQALGQGPEFLTYFNYEAQQDKSGLPNDRFSAERPEGSISTLTIQRTEQRDSAMYRCASSLDLTGGNTIYFGEGSWLTVV.

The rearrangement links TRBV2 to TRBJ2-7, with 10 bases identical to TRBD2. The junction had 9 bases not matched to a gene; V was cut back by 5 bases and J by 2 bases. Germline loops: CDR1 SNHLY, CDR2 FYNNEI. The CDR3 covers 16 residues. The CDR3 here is CASSPKTSGSTYEQYF. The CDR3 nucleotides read TGTGCCAGCAGTCCCAAGACTAGCGGGTCGACCTACGAGCAGTACTTC. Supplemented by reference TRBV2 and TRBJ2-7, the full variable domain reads EPEVTQTPSHQVTQMGQEVILRCVPISNHLYFYWYRQILGQKVEFLVSFYNNEISEKSEIFDDQFSVERPDGSNFTLKIRSTKLEDSAMYFCASSPKTSGSTYEQYFGPGTRLTVT.

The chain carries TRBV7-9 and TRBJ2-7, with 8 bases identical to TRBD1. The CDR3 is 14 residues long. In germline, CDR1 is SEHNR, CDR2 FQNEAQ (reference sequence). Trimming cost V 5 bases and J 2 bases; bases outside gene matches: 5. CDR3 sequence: CASSPDRATYEQYF. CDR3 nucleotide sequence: TGTGCCAGCAGCCCGGACAGGGCTACCTACGAGCAGTACTTC.

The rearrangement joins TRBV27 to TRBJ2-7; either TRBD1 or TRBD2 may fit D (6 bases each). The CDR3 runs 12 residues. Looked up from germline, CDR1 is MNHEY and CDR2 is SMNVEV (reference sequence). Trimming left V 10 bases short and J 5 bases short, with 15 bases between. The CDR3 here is CATSLGGHEQYF. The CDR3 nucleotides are TGTGCCACCTCCTTGGGGGGCCACGAGCAGTACTTC.

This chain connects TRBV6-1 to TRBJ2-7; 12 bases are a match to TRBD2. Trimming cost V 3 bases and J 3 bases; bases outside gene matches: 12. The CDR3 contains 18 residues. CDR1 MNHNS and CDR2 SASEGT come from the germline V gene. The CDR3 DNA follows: TGTGCCAGCAGTGATCACGGACTAGCGGGGAGCGCTTTCTACGAGCAGTACTTC. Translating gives CASSDHGLAGSAFYEQYF.

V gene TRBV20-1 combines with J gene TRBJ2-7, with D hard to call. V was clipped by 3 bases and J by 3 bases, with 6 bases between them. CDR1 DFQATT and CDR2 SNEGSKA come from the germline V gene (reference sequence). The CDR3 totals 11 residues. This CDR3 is CSASPGYEQYF. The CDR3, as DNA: TGCAGTGCTAGTCCGGGCTACGAGCAGTACTTC.

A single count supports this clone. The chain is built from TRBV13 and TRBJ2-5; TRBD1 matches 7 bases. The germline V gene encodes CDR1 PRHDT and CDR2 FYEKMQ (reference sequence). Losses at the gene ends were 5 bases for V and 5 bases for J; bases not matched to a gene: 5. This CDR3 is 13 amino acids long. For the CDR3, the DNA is TGTGCCAGCAGCGCCGACAGGGCGGAGACCCAGTACTTC. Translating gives CASSADRAETQYF.

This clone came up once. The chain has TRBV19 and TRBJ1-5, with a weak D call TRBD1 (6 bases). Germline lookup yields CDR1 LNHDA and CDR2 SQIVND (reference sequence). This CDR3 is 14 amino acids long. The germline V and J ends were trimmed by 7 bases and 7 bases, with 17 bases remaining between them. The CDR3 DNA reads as TGTGCCAGTAATTCCCCGAGGGGGGGGCAGCCCCAGCATTTT. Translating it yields CASNSPRGGQPQHF. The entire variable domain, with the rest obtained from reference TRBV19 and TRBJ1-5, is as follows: DGGITQSPKYLFRKEGQNVTLSCEQNLNHDAMYWYRQDPGQGLRLIYYSQIVNDFQKGDIAEGYSVSREKKESFPLTVTSAQKNPTAFYLCASNSPRGGQPQHFGDGTRLSIL.

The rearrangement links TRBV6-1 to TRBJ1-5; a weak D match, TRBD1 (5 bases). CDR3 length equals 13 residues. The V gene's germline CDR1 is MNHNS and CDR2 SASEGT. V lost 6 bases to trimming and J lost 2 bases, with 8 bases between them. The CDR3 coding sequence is TGTGCCAGCAGCCTCAGGGGCAATCAGCCCCAGCATTTT. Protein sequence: CASSLRGNQPQHF.

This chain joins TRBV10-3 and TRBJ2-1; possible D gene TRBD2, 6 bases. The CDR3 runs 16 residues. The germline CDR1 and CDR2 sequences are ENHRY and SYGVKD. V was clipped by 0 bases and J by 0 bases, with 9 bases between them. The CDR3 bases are TGTGCCATCAGTGAGTCTCTAGCGTCCTCCTACAATGAGCAGTTCTTC. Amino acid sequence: CAISESLASSYNEQFF.

CDR3 nucleotide sequence: TGTGCCAGCAGTGAGGGGGGGGGCAATCAGCCCCAGCATTTT. Residues: CASSEGGGNQPQHF. V gene TRBV6-1 combines with J gene TRBJ1-5, with D tentatively TRBD1 (5 bases). This CDR3 has 14 residues. Germline V gene data show CDR1 as MNHNS and CDR2 as SASEGT. Trimming pared 3 bases from V and 2 bases from J, leaving 8 bases between.

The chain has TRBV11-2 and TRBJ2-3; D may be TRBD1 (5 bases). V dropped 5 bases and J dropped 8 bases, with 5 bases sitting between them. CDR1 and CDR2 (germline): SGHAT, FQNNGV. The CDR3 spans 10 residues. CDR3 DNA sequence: TGTGCCAGCAGCAGGGGTACGCAGTATTTT. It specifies CASSRGTQYF.

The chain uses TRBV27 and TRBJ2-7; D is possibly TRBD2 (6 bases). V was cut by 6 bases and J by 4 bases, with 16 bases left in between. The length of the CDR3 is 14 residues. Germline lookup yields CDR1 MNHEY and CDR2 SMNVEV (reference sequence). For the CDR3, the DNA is TGTGCCAGCAGGGCCGTGGGGGGTACTTACGAGCAGTACTTC. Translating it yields CASRAVGGTYEQYF.

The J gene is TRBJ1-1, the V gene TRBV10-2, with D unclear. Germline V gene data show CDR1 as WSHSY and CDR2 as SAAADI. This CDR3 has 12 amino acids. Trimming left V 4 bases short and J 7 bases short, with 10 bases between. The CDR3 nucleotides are TGCGCCAGCAGTGGGGGAGTGGATGAAGCTTTCTTT. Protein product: CASSGGVDEAFF.

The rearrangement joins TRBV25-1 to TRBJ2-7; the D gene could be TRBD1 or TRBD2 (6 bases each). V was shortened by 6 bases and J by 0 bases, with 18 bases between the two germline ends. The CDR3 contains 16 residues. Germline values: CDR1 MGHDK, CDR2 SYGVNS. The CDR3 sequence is CASRGAGGRGSYEQYF. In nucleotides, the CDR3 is TGTGCCAGCAGGGGAGCCGGGGGCAGGGGCTCCTACGAGCAGTACTTC.